Sequencing of this T cell receptor beta chain was carried out in a study of technical replicates of blood from four donors. There are a few counts of this clone. Germline CDR1 and CDR2: SGDLS and YYNGEE. V lost 3 bases to trimming and J lost 0 bases; unmatched junction nucleotides: 5. CDR3 size: 15 residues. The method was immunoSEQ multiplex PCR; TCRdb's version includes in-frame clones alone and lacks a portion of them. The data show roughly 68,000 clones, roughly 93% seen once. The TCR originated in a human donor in good health. The chain couples TRBV9 to TRBJ1-1; 7 positions match TRBD1. Sequencing was performed on T cells isolated from PBMCs. DNA of the CDR3: TGTGCCAGCAGCGGGGAACAGGGGATGAACACTGAAGCTTTCTTT. Translating it yields CASSGEQGMNTEAFF.